Below are 3 T cell receptor beta chains sequenced from a single sample in a study of blood T cells in healthy people across ages. A second PCR of roughly 7 to 11 cycles used a sample-barcoded 5' primer and a J-beta primer mix. Using its own MiXCR run on the 5' RACE reads, TCRdb lists one record per CDR3 protein. The sample has some 1,500,000 distinct CDR3 sequences, approximately 42% seen once. The sequencing input was blood. The receptor source for this set is a woman aged 18-29 years in good health.

This chain connects TRBV6-5 to TRBJ1-2, with TRBD1 as a possible D gene (5 bases). V was shortened by 6 bases and J by 6 bases, with 17 bases between the two germline ends. The CDR3 covers 14 residues. Germline lookup yields CDR1 MNHEY and CDR2 SVGAGI. DNA of the CDR3: TGTGCCAGCAGGGACCAGGGTCAGACCCATGGCTACACCTTC. It is translated as CASRDQGQTHGYTF.

CDR3 DNA sequence: TGCAGTGCTTCCCCCGACAGTTACAATGAGCAGTTCTTC. It encodes CSASPDSYNEQFF. J is TRBJ2-1 and V is TRBV20-1, with D tentatively TRBD1 (5 bases). With 5 bases removed from V and 4 bases from J, the gap between germline ends came to 12 bases. Germline values: CDR1 DFQATT, CDR2 SNEGSKA (reference sequence). The CDR3 spans 13 residues.

This clonotype was observed a few times. V gene TRBV5-8 combines with J gene TRBJ2-3; D might be TRBD1 or TRBD2, each matching 5 bases. Looked up from germline, CDR1 is SGHTS and CDR2 is YDEGEE. V was pared by 2 bases and J by 0 bases, with 13 bases between. This CDR3 has 16 amino acids. The CDR3 DNA reads as TGTGCCAGCAGCTTACCCCTGGGGGAGAGCACAGATACGCAGTATTTT. Its translation: CASSLPLGESTDTQYF.